This TCR beta chain was recorded in a study of beta chain features in type 1 diabetes. Isolated RNA was reverse transcribed in full, so expressed TCRB transcripts were sequenced. Repertoires were generated with immunoSEQ multiplex PCR, while TCRdb's copy carries only in-frame clones and drops some. The sample carries over 65,000 clones, roughly 34% recorded once. Broader study findings: When VDJ junctions were examined, type 1 diabetes patients showed fewer insertions and more deletions. When Type 1 diabetes patients were examined, their TCRB CDR3s proved moderately but significantly shorter in all four CD4+ subsets. In comparison with healthy donors, patients had naive, central memory and Treg TCRB repertoires that appeared more similar.

The CDR3 is 16 amino acids. Germline V gives CDR1 LGHNA, CDR2 YSLEER. The germline V and J ends were trimmed by 4 bases and 6 bases, with 21 bases remaining between them. As concerns this clone: What it binds is not known.

Sort purity for all populations was recorded as exceeding 98%. The rearrangement joins TRBV4-3 to TRBJ1-1; perhaps TRBD1 as D (5 bases). Source material: stem cell memory CD4+ T cells from blood. This receptor was obtained from a young woman in good health. The CDR3 reads CASSRSSGLKPAEAFF. CDR3 sequence (DNA): TGCGCCAGCAGCCGCTCCTCGGGACTGAAACCCGCTGAAGCTTTCTTT.